This T cell receptor beta chain is from a study of control samples from healthy donors and cancer patients. The data were produced by immunoSEQ multiplex PCR, yet TCRdb's version contains in-frame clones alone and is incomplete. The top ten clones hold 8.5% to 10% of a sample with tens of thousands of clones, roughly nine tenths of them seen once. CDR3 length: 11 amino acids. V shed 1 base and J shed 8 bases, with 2 bases lying between them. The V gene's germline CDR1 is KGHDR and CDR2 SFDVKD. Sequenced input: PBMCs. The chain joins TRBV24-1 to TRBJ2-1; unclear D gene. The receptor's source is a woman aged 50 to 60 with colorectal cancer. The CDR3 coding sequence is TGTGCCACCAGTGATTTCTATGAGCAGTTCTTC. The encoded protein is CATSDFYEQFF.